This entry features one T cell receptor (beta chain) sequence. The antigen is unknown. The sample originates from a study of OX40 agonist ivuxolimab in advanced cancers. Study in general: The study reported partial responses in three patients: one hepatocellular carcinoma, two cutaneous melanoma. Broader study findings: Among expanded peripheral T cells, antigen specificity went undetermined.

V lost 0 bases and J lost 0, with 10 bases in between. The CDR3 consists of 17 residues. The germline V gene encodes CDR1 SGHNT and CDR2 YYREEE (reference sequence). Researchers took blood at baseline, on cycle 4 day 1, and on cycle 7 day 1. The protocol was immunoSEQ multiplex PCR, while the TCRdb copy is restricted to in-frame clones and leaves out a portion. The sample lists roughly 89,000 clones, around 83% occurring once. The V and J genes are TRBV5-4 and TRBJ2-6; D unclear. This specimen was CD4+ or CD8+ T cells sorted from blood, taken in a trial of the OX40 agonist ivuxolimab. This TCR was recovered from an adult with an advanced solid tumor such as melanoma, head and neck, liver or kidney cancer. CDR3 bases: TGTGCCAGCAGCTTGGGGCCCGACCCCTCTGGGGCCAACGTCCTGACTTTC. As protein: CASSLGPDPSGANVLTF.